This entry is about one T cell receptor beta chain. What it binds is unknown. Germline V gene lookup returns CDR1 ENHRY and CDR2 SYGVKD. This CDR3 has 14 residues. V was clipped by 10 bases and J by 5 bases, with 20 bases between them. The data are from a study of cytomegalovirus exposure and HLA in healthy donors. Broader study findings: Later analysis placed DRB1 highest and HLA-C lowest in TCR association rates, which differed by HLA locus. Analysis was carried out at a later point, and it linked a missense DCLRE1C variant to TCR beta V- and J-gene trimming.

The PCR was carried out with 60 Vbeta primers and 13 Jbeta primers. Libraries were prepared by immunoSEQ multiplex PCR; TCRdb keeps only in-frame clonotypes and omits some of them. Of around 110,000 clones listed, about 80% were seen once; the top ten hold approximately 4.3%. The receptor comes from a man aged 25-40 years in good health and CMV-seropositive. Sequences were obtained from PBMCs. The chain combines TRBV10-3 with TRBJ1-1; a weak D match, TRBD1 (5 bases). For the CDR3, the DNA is TGTGCCACAGTACCCCGTGGGGGACTTACTGAAGCTTTCTTT. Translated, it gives CATVPRGGLTEAFF.